This TCR beta chain came from a study of shared clonotypes between healthy human individuals. The method was immunoSEQ multiplex PCR; TCRdb's version includes in-frame clones alone and lacks a portion of them. The sample carries roughly 500,000 clones, 90% to 97% recorded once. Per germline, CDR1 ENHRY and CDR2 SYGVKD. V dropped 2 bases and J dropped 5; count of bases not matched to a gene: 12. This CDR3 region has 18 residues. This clone was counted once. This TCR was recovered from a woman under 40 in good health. This chain connects TRBV10-3 to TRBJ2-7, with TRBD2 identical over 13 bases. The sequenced sample consisted of naive CD4+ T cells sorted from blood. Described subset: CD45RA+ positively selected. CDR3 in DNA: TGTGCCATCAGTGAGGGGAGACTAGCGGGAGGATTATTAGACGAGCAGTACTTC. Protein: CAISEGRLAGGLLDEQYF.